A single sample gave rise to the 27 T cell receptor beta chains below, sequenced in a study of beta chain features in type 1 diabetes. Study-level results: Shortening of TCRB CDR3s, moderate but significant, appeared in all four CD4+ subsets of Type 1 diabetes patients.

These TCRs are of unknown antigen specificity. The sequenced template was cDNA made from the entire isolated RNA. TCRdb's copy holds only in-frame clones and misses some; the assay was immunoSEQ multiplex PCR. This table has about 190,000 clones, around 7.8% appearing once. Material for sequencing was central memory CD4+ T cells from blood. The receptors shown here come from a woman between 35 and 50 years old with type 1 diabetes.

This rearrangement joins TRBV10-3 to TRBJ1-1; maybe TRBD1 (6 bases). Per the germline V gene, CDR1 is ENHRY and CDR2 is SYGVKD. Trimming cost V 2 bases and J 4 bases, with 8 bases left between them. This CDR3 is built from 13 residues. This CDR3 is CAISEVRGTEAFF. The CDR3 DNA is TGTGCCATCAGTGAGGTCAGGGGCACTGAAGCTTTCTTT.

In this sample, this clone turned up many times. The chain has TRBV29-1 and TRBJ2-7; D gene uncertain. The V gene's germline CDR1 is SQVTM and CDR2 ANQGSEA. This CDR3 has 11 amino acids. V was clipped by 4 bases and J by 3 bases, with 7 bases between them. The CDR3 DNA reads TGCAGCGTTGCACAGCTCTACGAGCAGTACTTC. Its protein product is CSVAQLYEQYF.

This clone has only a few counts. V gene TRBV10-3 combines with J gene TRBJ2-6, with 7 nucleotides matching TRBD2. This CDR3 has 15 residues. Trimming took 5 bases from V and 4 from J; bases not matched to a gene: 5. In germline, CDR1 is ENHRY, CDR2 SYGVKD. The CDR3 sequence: CAISPAGDGANVLTF. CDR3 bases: TGTGCCATCAGTCCCGCGGGGGACGGGGCCAACGTCCTGACTTTC.

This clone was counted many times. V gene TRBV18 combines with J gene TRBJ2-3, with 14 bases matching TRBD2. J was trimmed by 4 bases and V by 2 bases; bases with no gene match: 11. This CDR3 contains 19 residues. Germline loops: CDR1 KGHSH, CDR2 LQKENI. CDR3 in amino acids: CASSPTGTSGRGIPDTQYF. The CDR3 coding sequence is TGTGCCAGCTCACCAACCGGGACTAGCGGGAGAGGGATCCCAGATACGCAGTATTTT.

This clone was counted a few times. The CDR3 is CASSSGPGQGGSPLHF. The CDR3 DNA is TGTGCCAGCAGCTCGGGACCCGGACAGGGGGGTTCACCCCTCCACTTT. This chain connects TRBV13 to TRBJ1-6, with 10 bases lining up with TRBD1. Germline V lookup: CDR1 PRHDT, CDR2 FYEKMQ (reference sequence). V dropped 4 bases and J dropped 9; count of bases not matched to a gene: 9. The CDR3 has 16 amino acids. Full variable domain (rest looked up from reference TRBV13 and TRBJ1-6): AAGVIQSPRHLIKEKRETATLKCYPIPRHDTVYWYQQGPGQDPQFLISFYEKMQSDKGSIPDRFSAQQFSDYHSELNMSSLELGDSALYFCASSSGPGQGGSPLHFGNGTRLTVT.

CDR3 coding DNA: TGTGCCTGGGGAGTGATGGAGACCCAGTACTTC. Protein: CAWGVMETQYF. The genes are TRBV30 and TRBJ2-5; D is uncertain. This CDR3 is built from 11 residues. Germline loops: CDR1 GTSNPN, CDR2 SVGIG (reference sequence). V lost 5 bases and J 5 bases, leaving 9 bases between the germline ends.

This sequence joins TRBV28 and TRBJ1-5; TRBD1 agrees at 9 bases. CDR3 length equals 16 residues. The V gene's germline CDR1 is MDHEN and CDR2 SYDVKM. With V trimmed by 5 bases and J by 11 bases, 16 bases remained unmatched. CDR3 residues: CASSPPSGQGRLAQHF. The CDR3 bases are TGTGCCAGCAGTCCACCCTCTGGACAGGGGAGATTGGCCCAGCATTTT. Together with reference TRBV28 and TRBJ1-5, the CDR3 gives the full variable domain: DVKVTQSSRYLVKRTGEKVFLECVQDMDHENMFWYRQDPGLGLRLIYFSYDVKMKEKGDIPEGYSVSREKKERFSLILESASTNQTSMYLCASSPPSGQGRLAQHFGDGTRLSIL.

Here the CDR3 reads CASSYQRGTGGNIQYF. DNA of the CDR3: TGTGCCAGCAGTTATCAGCGGGGGACAGGGGGAAACATTCAGTACTTC. The rearrangement joins TRBV6-6 to TRBJ2-4, with 11 bases that match TRBD1. The CDR3 has 16 amino acids. From germline, CDR1 is MNHNY and CDR2 SVGAGI (reference sequence). The junction had 7 bases not matched to a gene; V was cut back by 3 bases and J by 6 bases.

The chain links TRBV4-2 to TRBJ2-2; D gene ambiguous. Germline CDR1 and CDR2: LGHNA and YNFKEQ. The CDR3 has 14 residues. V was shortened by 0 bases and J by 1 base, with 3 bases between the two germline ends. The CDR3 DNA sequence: TGTGCCAGCAGCCAAGATCAGAACACCGGGGAGCTGTTTTTT. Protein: CASSQDQNTGELFF.

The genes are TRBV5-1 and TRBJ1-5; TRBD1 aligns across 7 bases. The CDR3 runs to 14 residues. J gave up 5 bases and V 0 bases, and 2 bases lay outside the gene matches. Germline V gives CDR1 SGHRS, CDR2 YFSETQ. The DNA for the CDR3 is TGCGCCAGCAGCTTGGAAGGGACAGATCAGCCCCAGCATTTT. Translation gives CASSLEGTDQPQHF.

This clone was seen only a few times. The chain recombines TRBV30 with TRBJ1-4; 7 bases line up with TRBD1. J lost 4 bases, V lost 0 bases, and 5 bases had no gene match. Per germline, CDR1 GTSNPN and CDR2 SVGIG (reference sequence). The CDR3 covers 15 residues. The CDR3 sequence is CAWSVRGTVNEKLFF. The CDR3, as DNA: TGTGCCTGGAGTGTACGCGGGACAGTTAATGAAAAACTGTTTTTT.

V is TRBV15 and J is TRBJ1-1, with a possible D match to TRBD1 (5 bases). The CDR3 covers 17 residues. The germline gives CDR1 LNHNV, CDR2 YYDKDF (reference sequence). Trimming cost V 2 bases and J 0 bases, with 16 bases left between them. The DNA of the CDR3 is TGTGCCACCAGCAGACGCCCTAGACAGATTCTGAACACTGAAGCTTTCTTT. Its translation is CATSRRPRQILNTEAFF. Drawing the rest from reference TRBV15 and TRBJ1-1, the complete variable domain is DAMVIQNPRYQVTQFGKPVTLSCSQTLNHNVMYWYQQKSSQAPKLLFHYYDKDFNNEADTPDNFQSRRPNTSFCFLDIRSPGLGDTAMYLCATSRRPRQILNTEAFFGQGTRLTVV.

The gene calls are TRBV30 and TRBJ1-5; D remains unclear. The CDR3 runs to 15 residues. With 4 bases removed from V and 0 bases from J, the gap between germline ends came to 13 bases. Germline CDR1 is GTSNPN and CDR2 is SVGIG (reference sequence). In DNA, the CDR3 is TGTGCCTGGAAAGGTCCAGGCCTTAGCAATCAGCCCCAGCATTTT. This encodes CAWKGPGLSNQPQHF.

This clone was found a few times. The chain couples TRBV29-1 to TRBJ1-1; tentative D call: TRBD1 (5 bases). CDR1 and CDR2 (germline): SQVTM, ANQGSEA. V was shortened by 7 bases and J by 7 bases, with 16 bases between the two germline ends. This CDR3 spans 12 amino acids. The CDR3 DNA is TGCAGCGCCGCGACGGTGGGGGGTGAAGCTTTCTTT. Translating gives CSAATVGGEAFF.

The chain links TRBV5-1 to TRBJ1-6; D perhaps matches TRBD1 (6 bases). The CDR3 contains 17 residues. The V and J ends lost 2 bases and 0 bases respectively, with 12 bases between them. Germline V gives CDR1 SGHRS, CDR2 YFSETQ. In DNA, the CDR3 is TGCGCCAGCAGCTTTAACGACAGGAGCTCCTATAATTCACCCCTCCACTTT. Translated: CASSFNDRSSYNSPLHF.

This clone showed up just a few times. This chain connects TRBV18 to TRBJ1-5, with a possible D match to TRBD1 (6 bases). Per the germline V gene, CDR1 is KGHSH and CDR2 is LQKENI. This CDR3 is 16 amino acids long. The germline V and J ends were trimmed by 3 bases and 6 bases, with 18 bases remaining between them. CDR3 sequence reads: CASSPSQNRASQPQHF. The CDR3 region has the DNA TGTGCCAGCTCACCTTCACAGAACAGGGCAAGTCAGCCCCAGCATTTT.

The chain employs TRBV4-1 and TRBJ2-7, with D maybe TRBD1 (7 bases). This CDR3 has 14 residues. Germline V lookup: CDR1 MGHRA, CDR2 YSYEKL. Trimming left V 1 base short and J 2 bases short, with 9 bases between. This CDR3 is CASSQGRGAYEQYF. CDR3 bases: TGCGCCAGCAGCCAAGGCAGGGGGGCCTACGAGCAGTACTTC.

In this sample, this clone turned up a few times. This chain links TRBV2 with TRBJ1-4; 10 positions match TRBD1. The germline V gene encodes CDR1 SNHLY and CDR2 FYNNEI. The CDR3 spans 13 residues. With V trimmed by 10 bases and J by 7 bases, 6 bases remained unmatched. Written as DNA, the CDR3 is TGTGCCATCCGGACAGGGGGGCGTGAAAAACTGTTTTTT. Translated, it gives CAIRTGGREKLFF.

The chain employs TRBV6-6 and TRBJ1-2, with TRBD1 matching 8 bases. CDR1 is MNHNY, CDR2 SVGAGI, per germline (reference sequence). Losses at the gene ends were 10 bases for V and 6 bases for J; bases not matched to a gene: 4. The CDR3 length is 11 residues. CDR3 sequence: CATRQGNGYTF. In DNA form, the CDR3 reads TGTGCCACCAGACAGGGGAATGGCTACACCTTC.

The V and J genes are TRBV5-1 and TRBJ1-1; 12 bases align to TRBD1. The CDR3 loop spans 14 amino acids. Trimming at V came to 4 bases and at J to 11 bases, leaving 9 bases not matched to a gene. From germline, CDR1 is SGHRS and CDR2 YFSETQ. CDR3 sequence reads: CASSLGTGGAGAFF. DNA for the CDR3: TGCGCCAGCAGCCTTGGGACAGGGGGCGCCGGGGCTTTCTTT.

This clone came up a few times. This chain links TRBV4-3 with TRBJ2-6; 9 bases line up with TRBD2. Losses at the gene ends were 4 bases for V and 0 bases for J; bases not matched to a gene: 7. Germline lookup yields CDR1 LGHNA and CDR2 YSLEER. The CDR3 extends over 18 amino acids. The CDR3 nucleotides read TGCGCCAGCAGCCTTTCTCGTAGCGGGAGCTCTGGGGCCAACGTCCTGACTTTC. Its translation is CASSLSRSGSSGANVLTF.

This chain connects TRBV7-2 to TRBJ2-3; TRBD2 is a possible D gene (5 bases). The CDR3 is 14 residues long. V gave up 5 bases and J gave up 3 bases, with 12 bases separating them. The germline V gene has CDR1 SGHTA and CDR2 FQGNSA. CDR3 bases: TGTGCCAGCAGCCAGAGGGCTACGACAGATACGCAGTATTTT. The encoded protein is CASSQRATTDTQYF.

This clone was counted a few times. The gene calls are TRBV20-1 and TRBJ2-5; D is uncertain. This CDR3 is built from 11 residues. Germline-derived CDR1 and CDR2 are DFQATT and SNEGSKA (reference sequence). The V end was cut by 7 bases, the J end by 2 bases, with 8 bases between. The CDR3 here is CSVHFQETQYF. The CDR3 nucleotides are TGCAGTGTTCATTTTCAAGAGACCCAGTACTTC.

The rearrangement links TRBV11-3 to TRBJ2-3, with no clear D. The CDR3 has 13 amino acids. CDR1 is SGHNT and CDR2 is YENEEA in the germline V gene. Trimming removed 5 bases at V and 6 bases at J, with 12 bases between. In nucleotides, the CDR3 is TGTGCCAGCAGCCCATCCCAGGCCGATACGCAGTATTTT. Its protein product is CASSPSQADTQYF.

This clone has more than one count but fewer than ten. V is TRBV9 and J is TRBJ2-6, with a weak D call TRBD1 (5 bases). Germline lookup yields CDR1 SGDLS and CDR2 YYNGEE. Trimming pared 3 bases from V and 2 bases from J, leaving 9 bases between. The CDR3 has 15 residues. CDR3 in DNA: TGTGCCAGCAGCGGACAACAGGCTGGGGCCAACGTCCTGACTTTC. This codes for CASSGQQAGANVLTF. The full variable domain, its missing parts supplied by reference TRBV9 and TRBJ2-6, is DSGVTQTPKHLITATGQRVTLRCSPRSGDLSVYWYQQSLDQGLQFLIQYYNGEERAKGNILERFSAQQFPDLHSELNLSSLELGDSALYFCASSGQQAGANVLTFGAGSRLTVL.

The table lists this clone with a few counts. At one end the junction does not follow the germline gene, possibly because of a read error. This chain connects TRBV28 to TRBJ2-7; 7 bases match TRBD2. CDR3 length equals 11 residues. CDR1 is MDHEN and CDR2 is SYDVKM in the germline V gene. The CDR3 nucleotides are TGTGCCAGCAGTTCCTCGACTAGCTCGGACTTC. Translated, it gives CASSSSTSSDF. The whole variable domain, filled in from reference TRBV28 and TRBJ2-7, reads DVKVTQSSRYLVKRTGEKVFLECVQDMDHENMFWYRQDPGLGLRLIYFSYDVKMKEKGDIPEGYSVSREKKERFSLILESASTNQTSMYLCASSSSTSSDFGPGTRLTVT.

The CDR3, as DNA: TGTGCCAGCAGCTTGGTGTCGGGACAGGGAACGGGGGGCTACACCTTC. It translates to CASSLVSGQGTGGYTF. The chain employs TRBV5-4 and TRBJ1-2, with 9 bases aligning to TRBD1. J lost 8 bases, V lost 0 bases, and 11 bases had no gene match. CDR1 is SGHNT and CDR2 is YYREEE in the germline V gene (reference sequence). The CDR3 spans 16 residues.